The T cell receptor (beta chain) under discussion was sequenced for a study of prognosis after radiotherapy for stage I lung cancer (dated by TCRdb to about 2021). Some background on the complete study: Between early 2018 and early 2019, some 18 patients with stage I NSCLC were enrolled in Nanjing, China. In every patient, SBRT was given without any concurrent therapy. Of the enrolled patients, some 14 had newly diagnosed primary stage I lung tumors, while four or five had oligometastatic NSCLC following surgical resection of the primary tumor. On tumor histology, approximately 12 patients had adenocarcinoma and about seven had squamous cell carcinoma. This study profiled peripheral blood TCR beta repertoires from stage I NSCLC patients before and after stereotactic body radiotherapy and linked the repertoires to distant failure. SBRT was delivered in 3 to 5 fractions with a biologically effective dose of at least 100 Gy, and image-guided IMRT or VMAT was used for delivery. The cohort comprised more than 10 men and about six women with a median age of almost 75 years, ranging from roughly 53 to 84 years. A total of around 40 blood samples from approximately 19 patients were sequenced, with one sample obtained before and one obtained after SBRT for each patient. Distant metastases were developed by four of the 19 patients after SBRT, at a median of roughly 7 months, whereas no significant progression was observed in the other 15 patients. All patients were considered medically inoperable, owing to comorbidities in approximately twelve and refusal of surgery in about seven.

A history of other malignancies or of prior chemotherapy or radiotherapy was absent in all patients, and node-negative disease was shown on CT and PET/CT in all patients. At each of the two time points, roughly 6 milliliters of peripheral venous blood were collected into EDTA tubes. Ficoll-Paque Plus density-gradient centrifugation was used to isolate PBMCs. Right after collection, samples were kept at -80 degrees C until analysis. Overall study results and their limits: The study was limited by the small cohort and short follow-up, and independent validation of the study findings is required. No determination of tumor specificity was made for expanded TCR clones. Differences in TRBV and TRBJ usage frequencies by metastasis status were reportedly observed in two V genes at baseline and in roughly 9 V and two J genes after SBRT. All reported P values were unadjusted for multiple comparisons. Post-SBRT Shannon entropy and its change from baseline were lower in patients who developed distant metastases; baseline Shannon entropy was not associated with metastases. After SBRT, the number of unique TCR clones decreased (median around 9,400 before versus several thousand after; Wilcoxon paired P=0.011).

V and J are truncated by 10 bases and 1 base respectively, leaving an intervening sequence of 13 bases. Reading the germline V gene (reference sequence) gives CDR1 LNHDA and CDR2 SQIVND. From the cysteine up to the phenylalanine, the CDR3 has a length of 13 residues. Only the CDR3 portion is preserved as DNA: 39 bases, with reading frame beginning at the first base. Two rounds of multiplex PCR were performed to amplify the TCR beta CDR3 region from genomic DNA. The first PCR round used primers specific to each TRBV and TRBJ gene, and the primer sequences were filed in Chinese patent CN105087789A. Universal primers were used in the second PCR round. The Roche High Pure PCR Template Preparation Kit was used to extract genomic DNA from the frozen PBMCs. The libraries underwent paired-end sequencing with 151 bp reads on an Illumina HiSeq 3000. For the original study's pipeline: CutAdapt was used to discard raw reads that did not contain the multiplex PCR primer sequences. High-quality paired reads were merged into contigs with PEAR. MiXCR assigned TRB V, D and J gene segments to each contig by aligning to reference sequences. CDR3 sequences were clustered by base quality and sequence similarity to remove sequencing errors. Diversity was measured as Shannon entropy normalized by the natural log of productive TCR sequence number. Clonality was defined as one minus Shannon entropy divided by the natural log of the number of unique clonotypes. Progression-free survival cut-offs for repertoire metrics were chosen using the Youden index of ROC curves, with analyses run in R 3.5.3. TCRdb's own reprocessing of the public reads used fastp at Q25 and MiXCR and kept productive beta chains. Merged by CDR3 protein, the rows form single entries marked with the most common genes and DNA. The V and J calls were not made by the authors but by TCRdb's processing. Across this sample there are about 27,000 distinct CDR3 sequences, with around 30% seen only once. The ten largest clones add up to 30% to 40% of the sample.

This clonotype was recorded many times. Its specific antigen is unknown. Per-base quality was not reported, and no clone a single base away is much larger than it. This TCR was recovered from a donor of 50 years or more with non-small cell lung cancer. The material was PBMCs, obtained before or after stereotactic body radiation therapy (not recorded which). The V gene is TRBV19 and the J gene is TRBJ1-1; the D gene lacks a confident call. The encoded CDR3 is CATRREGNTEAFF. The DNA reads TGTGCCACGCGACGGGAGGGGAACACTGAAGCTTTCTTT.